The source of this TCR beta chain is a study of identical twins. V was trimmed by 5 bases and J by 0 bases, leaving 13 bases between them. This CDR3 comprises 15 residues. Germline V gives CDR1 MNHEY, CDR2 SVGEGT. Using its own MiXCR run on the 5' RACE reads, TCRdb lists one record per CDR3 protein. This repertoire shows around 1.7 million distinct CDR3 sequences, about 30% found once; its top ten account for 0.25% to 0.3%. All of the donors were Caucasians in good health. About this clonotype itself: What it recognizes is unknown.

The study's findings and limits: Invariant T cells like MAIT and iNKT could partly confound the zero-insertion analyses.

The sequence was collected from a newborn girl in good health. What was sequenced was cord blood. This chain links TRBV6-2 or TRBV6-3 with TRBJ2-5, with unresolved D. CDR3 nucleotide sequence: TGTGCCAGCAGTGCTCTTAATTGGTACCAAGAGACCCAGTACTTC. It yields the protein CASSALNWYQETQYF.